The following is a TCR beta chain sequence with its context. Original methodology: How many nucleated cells were present was estimated from reference gene primer amplification. TCRdb keeps only in-frame clones here, not all; method: immunoSEQ multiplex PCR. The V and J calls and clone size are taken from that table; D and trimming were inferred from the DNA. The repertoire holds around 300,000 clones, with around 86% as singletons. This specimen comes from a study of blood T cell repertoires in COVID-19. Overall study context: COVID-19 samples collected from the United States, Italy and Spain covered acute and convalescent phases. From T cells, B-cell-depleted T cells, or PBMCs came the material, which was cDNA or gDNA.

The source is a woman aged 25 to 39 with active or convalescent COVID-19. The specimen sequenced was peripheral blood.

The CDR3 sequence: CASSDHRSHMNTEAFF. The CDR3 DNA follows: TGCGCCAGCAGCGACCACAGGTCCCACATGAACACTGAAGCTTTCTTT. V usage is TRBV5-1 and J usage is TRBJ1-1, with D possibly TRBD1 on 5 matching bases. Trimming left V 4 bases short and J 0 bases short, with 16 bases between. This CDR3 region has 16 residues. Germline assignment: CDR1 SGHRS and CDR2 YFSETQ.